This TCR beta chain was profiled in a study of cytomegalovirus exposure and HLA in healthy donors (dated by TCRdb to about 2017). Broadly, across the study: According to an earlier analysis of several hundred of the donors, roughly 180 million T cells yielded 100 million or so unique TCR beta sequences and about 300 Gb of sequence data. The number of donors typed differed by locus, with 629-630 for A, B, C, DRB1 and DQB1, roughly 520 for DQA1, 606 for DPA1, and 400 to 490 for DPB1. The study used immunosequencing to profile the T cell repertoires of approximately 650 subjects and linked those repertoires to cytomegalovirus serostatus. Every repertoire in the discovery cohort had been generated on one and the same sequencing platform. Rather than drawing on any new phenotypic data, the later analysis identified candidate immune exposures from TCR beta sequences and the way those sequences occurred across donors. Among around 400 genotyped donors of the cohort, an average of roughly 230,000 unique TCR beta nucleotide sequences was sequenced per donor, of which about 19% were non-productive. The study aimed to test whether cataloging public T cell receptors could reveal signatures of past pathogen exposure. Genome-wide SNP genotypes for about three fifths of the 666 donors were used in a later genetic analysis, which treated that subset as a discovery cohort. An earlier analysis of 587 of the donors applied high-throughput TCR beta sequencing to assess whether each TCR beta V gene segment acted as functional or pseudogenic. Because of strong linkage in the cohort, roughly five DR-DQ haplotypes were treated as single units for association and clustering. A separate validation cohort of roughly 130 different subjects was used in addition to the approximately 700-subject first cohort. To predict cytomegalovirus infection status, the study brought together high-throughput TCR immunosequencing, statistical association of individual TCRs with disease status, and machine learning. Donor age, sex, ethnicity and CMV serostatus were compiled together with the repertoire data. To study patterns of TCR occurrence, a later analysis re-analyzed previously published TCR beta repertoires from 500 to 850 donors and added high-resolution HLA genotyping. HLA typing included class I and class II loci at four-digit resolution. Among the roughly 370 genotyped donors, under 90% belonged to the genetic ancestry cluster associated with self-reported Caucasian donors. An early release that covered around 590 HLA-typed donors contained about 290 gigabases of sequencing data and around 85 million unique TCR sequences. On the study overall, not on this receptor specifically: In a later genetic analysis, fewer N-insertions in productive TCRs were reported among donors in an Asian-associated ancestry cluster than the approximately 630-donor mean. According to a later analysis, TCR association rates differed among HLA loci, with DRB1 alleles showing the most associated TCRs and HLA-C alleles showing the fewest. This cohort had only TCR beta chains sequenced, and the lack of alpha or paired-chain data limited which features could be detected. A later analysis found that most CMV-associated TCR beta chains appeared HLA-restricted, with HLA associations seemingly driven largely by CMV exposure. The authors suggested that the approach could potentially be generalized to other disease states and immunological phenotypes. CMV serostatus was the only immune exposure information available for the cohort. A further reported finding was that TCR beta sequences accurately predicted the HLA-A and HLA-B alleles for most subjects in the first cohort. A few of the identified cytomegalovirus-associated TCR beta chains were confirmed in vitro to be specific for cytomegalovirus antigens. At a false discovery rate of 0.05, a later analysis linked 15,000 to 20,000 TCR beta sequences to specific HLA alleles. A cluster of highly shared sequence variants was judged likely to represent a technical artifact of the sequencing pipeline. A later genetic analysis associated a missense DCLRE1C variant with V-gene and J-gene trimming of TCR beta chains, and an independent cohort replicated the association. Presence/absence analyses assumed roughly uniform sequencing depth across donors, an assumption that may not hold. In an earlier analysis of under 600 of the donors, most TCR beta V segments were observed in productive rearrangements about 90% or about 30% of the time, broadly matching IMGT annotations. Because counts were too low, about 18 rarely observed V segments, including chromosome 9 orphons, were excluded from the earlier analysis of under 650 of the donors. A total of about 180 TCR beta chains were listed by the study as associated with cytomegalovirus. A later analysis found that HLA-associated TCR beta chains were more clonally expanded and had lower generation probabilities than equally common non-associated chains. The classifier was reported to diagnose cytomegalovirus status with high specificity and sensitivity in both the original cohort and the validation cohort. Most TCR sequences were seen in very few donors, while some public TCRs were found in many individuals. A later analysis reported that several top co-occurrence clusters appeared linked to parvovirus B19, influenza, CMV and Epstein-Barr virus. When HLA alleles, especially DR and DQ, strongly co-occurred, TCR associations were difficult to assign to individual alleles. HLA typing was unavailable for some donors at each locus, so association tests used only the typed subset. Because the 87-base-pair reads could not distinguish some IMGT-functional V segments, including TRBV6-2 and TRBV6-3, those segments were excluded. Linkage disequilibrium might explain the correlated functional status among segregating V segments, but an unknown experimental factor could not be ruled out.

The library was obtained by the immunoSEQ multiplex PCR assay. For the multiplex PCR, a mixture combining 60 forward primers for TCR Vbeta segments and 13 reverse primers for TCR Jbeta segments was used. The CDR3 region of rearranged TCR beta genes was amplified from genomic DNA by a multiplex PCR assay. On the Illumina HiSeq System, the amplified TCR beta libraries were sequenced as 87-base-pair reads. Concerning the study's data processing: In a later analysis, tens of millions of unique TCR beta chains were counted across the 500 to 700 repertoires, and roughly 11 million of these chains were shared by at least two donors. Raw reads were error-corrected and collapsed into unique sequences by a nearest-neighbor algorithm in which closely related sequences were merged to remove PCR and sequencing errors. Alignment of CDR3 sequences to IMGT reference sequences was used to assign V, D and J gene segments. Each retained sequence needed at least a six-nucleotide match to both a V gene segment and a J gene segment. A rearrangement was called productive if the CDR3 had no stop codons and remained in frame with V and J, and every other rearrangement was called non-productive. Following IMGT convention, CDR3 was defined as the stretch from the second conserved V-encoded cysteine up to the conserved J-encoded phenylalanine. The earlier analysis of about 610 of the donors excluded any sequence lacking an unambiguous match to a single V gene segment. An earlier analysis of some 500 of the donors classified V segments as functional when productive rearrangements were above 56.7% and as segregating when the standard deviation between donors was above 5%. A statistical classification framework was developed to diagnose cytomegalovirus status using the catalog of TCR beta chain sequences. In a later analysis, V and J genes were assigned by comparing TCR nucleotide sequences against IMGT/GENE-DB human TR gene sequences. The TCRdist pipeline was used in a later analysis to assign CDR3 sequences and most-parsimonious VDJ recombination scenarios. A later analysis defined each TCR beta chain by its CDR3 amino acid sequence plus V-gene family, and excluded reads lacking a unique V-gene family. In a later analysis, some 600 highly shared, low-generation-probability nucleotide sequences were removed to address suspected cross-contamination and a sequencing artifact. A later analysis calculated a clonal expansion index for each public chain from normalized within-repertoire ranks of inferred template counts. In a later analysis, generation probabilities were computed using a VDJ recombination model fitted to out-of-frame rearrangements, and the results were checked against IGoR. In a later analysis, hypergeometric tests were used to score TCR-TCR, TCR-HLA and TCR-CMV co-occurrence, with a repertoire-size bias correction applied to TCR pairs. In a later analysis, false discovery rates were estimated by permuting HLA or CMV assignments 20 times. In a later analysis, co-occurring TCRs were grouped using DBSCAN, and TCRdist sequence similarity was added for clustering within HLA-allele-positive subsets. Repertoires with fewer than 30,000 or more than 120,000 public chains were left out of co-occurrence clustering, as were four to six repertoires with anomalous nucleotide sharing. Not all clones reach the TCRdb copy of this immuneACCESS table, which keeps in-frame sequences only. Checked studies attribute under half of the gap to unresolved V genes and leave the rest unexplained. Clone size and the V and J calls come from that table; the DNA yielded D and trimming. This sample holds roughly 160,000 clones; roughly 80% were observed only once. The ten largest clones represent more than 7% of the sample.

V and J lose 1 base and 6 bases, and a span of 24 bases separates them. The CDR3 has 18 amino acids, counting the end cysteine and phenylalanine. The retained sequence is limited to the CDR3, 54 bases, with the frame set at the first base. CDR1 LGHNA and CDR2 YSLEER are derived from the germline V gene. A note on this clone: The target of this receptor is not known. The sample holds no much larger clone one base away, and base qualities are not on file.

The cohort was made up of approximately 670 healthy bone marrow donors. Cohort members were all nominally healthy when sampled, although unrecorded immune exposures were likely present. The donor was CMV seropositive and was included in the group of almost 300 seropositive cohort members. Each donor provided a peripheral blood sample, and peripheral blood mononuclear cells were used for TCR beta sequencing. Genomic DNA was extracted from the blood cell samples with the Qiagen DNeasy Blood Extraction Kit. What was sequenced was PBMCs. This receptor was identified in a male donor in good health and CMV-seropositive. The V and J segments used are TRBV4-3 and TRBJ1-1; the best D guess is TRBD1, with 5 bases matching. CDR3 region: CASSQGWYAGGGGPEAFF. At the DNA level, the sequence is TGCGCCAGCAGCCAAGGATGGTATGCTGGGGGTGGAGGGCCTGAAGCTTTCTTT.